This paragraph covers one T cell receptor beta chain sequence. The entry originates in a study of control samples from healthy donors and cancer patients. Assay: immunoSEQ multiplex PCR; the TCRdb copy retains only in-frame clones and omits some. The sample has 100,000 or so clones; approximately 90% are singletons. Germline V lookup: CDR1 LNHDA, CDR2 SQIVND (reference sequence). The V gene lost 10 bases and the J gene lost 0 bases, with 16 bases spanning the gap. This CDR3 region has 15 residues. J is TRBJ1-5 and V is TRBV19; unclear D gene. The TCR was taken from a woman in her thirties in good health. The sequencing input was blood. The chain's CDR3 is CATKREIYSNQPQHF. The CDR3 coding sequence is TGTGCCACCAAGAGGGAGATCTATAGCAATCAGCCCCAGCATTTT.